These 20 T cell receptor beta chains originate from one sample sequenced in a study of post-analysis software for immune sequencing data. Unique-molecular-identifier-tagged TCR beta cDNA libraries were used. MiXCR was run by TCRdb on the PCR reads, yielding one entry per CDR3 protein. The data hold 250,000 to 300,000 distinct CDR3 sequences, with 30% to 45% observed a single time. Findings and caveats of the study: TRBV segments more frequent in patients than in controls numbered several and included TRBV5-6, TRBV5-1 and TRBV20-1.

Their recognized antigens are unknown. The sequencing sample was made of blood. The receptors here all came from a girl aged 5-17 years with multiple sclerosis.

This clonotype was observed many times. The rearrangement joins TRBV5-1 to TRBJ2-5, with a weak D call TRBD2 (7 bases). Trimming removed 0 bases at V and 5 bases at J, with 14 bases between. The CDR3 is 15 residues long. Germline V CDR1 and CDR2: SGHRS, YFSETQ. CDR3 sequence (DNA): TGCGCCAGCAGCTTGGCAAACAGGGAGGGGGAGACCCAGTACTTC. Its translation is CASSLANREGETQYF.

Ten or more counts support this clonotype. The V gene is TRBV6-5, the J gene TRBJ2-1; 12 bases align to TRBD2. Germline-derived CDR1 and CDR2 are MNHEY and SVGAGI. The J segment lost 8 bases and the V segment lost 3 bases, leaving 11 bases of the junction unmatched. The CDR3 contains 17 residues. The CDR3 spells CASSYPTLAGGPDEQFF. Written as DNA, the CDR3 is TGTGCCAGCAGTTATCCAACTCTAGCGGGGGGGCCGGATGAGCAGTTCTTC.

CDR3 bases: TGCAGTGCTTCCTCCCCCAGGGGGCTAGAAGAGACCCAGTACTTC. Protein: CSASSPRGLEETQYF. The chain links TRBV20-1 to TRBJ2-5, with 8 bases identical to TRBD1. The CDR3 has 15 residues. Germline V lookup: CDR1 DFQATT, CDR2 SNEGSKA (reference sequence). With 5 bases clipped from V and 3 bases from J, the junction kept 11 bases outside the gene matches.

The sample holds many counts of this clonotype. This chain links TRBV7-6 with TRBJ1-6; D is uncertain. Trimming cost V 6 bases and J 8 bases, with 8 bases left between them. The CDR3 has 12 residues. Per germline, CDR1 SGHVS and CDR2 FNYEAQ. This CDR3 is CASRTRDSPLHF. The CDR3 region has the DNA TGTGCCAGCAGGACCCGGGATTCACCCCTCCACTTT.

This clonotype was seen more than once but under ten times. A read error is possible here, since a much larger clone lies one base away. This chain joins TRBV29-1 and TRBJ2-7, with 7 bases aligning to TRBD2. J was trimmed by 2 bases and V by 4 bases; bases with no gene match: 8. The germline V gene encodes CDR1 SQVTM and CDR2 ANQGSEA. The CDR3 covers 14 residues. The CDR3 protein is CSVGRSGFPYEQYF. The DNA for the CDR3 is TGCAGCGTTGGTCGTAGCGGGTTTCCCTACGAGCAGTACTTC.

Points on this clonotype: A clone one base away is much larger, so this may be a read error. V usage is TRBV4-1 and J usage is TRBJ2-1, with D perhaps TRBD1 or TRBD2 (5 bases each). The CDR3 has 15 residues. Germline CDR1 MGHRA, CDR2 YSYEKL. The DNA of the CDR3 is TGCGCCAGCATCCAAGGAACCGGGGCCCTCCATGAGCAGTTCTTC. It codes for CASIQGTGALHEQFF.

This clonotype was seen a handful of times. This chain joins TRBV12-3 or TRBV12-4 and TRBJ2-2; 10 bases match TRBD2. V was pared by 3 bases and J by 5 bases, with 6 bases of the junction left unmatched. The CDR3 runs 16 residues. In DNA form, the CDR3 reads TGTGCCAGCAGTTTGTCAGCGGGGGGGCGGACCGGGGAGCTGTTTTTT. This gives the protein CASSLSAGGRTGELFF.

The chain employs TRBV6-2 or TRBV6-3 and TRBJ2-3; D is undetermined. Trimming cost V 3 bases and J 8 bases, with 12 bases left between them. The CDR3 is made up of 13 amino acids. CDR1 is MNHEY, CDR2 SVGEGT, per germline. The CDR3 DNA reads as TGTGCCAGCAGTTATCCGGAAGTCGTTACGCAGTATTTT. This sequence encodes CASSYPEVVTQYF.

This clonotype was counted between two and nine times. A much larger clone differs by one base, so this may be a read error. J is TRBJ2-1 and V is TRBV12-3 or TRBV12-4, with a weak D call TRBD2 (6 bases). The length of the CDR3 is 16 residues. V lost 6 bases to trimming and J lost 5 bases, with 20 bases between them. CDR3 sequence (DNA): TGTGCCAGCAGCCCCCCAGTGGGGCGGGGCAACAATGAGCAGTTCTTC. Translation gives CASSPPVGRGNNEQFF.

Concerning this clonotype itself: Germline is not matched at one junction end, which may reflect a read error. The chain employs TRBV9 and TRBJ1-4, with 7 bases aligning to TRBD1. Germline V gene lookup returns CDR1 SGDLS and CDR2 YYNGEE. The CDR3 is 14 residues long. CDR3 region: CVSSARQGDEKLFF. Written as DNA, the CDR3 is TGTGTCAGCAGCGCCCGACAGGGTGACGAAAAACTGTTTTTT.

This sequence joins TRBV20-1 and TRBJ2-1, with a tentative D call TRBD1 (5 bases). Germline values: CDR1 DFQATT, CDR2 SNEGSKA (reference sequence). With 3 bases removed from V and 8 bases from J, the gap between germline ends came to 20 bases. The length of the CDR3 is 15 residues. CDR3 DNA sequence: TGCAGTGCTAGTGGAAGGGGAACCCGCCGCGATGAGCAGTTCTTC. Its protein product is CSASGRGTRRDEQFF.

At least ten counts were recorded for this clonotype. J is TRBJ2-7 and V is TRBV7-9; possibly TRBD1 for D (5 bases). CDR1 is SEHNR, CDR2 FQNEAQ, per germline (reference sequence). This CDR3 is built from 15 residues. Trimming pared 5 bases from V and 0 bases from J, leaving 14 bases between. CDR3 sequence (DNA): TGTGCCAGCAGCCCAGGGTTAGTTAGCTCCTACGAGCAGTACTTC. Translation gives CASSPGLVSSYEQYF.

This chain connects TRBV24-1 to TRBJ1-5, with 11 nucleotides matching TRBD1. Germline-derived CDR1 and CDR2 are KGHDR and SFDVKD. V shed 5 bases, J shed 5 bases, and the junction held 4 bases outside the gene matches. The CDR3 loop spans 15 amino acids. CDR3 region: CATSAGQGAYQPQHF. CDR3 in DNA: TGTGCCACCAGTGCAGGACAGGGGGCGTATCAGCCCCAGCATTTT.

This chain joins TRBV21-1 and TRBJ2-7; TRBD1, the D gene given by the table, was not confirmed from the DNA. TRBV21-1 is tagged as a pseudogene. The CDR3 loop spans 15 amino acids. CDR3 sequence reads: CASSKESRDGREQYF. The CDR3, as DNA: TGTGCCAGCAGCAAAGAATCGAGGGACGGGCGCGAGCAGTACTTC.

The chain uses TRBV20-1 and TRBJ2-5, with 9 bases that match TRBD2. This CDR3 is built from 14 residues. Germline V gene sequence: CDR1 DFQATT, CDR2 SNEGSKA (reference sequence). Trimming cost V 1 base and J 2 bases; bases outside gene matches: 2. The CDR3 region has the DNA TGCAGTGCTAGAGGGACTAGCGAGCAAGAGACCCAGTACTTC. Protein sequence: CSARGTSEQETQYF.

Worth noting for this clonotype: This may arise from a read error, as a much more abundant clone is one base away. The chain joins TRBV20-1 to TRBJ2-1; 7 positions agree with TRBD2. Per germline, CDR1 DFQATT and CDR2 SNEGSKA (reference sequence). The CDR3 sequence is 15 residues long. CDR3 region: CSATARGSQSDEKFF. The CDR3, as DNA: TGCAGTGCTACCGCACGCGGGAGCCAATCGGATGAGAAGTTCTTC.

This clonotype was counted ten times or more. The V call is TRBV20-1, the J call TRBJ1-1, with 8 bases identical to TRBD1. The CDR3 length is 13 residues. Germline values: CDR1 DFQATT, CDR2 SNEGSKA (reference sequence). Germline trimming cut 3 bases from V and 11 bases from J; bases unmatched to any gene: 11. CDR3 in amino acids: CSASSQGASGAFF. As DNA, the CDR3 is TGCAGTGCTAGCTCCCAGGGGGCCTCTGGGGCTTTCTTT.

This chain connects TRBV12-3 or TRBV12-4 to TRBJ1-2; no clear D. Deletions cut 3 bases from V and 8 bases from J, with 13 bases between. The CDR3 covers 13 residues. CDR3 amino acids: CASSLIPIIGYTF. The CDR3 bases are TGTGCCAGCAGTTTGATCCCTATCATCGGCTACACCTTC.

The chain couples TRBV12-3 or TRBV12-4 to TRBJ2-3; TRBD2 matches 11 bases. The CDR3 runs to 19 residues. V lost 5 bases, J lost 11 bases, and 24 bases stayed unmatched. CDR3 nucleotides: TGTGCCAGCAGTACCAGGGGGCCGGGACTAGCGGAGAGAACAGATGTGCAGTATTTT. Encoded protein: CASSTRGPGLAERTDVQYF.

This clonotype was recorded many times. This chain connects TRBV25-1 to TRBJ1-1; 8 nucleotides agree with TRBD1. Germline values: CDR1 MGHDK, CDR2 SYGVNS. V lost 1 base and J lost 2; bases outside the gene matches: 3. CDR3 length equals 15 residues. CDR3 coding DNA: TGTGCCAGCAGTGAATCACAGGGGGGCAACACTGAAGCTTTCTTT. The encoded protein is CASSESQGGNTEAFF.